A single sample gave rise to the 21 T cell receptor beta chains below, sequenced in a study of blood T cell repertoires in COVID-19. The protocol was immunoSEQ multiplex PCR, while the TCRdb copy is restricted to in-frame clones and leaves out a portion. The sample lists fewer than 250,000 clones, 65% to 90% seen once, with 3.8% in the top ten. Sequenced: PBMCs or T cells enriched from blood (not recorded which). The receptor source for this set is a middle-aged woman with acute COVID-19.

The genes are TRBV2 and TRBJ2-2; 7 nucleotides match TRBD2. J lost 1 base, V lost 6 bases, and 20 bases had no gene match. The CDR3 extends over 20 amino acids. The germline V gene has CDR1 SNHLY and CDR2 FYNNEI. The chain's CDR3 is CASRGVGGLTSFMNTGELFF. CDR3 nucleotide sequence: TGTGCCAGCAGAGGAGTGGGGGGACTAACTTCCTTTATGAACACCGGGGAGCTGTTTTTT.

The chain links TRBV6-5 to TRBJ1-5, with D possibly TRBD1 on 6 matching bases. V lost 7 bases and J lost 2, with 15 bases in between. CDR3 size: 15 residues. The V gene's germline CDR1 is MNHEY and CDR2 SVGAGI. CDR3 in amino acids: CASKRTEAGNQPQHF. In nucleotides, the CDR3 is TGTGCCAGCAAAAGGACAGAAGCGGGCAATCAGCCCCAGCATTTT.

The chain joins TRBV5-6 to TRBJ2-5, with 9 bases lining up with TRBD1. The CDR3 consists of 15 residues. CDR1 and CDR2 from the germline V gene are SGHDT and YYEEEE. J was trimmed by 2 bases and V by 4 bases; bases with no gene match: 6. CDR3 bases: TGTGCCAGCAGCCACCCGACAGGGGGGCAAGAGACCCAGTACTTC. Amino acids: CASSHPTGGQETQYF.

V usage is TRBV7-9 and J usage is TRBJ1-1; a weak D match, TRBD1 (6 bases). Trimming stripped 3 bases from V and 11 bases from J, with 7 bases between. The CDR3 sequence is 10 residues long. The germline gives CDR1 SEHNR, CDR2 FQNEAQ (reference sequence). As DNA, the CDR3 is TGTGCCAGCAGCTTTCAGGGGGCTTTCTTT. It encodes CASSFQGAFF.

This clone showed up just once. The chain recombines TRBV5-1 with TRBJ2-5; weak D call: TRBD1 (5 bases). The CDR3 contains 14 residues. From germline, CDR1 is SGHRS and CDR2 YFSETQ. V lost 0 bases to trimming and J lost 1 base, with 7 bases between them. Written as DNA, the CDR3 is TGCGCCAGCAGCTTGGGGCAGGGCCAAGAGACCCAGTACTTC. It is translated as CASSLGQGQETQYF.

V usage is TRBV5-4 and J usage is TRBJ2-7; 7 positions agree with TRBD2. Germline V gene data show CDR1 as SGHNT and CDR2 as YYREEE (reference sequence). Losses at the gene ends were 4 bases for V and 3 bases for J; bases not matched to a gene: 13. This CDR3 has 16 amino acids. CDR3 protein: CASSPRVVGGSYEQYF. The CDR3 DNA follows: TGTGCCAGCAGCCCCCGGGTTGTGGGCGGGAGCTACGAGCAGTACTTC.

The rearrangement uses TRBV2 and TRBJ2-7; TRBD2 matches at 7 bases. The V gene end was trimmed by 8 bases and the J gene end by 0 bases; junction bases not matched to a gene: 13. Per germline, CDR1 SNHLY and CDR2 FYNNEI. The CDR3 runs to 16 residues. For the CDR3, the DNA is TGTGCCAGCCGGGAAGCGGGGTGGGAGAGCTCCTACGAGCAGTACTTC. Translation gives CASREAGWESSYEQYF.

Concerning this clone: At the DNA level, this CDR3 is encoded by other sequences in the same sample as well. CDR3 in amino acids: CASSLWSLAGGPGELFF. CDR3 nucleotide sequence: TGTGCCAGCAGTTTATGGAGCCTAGCGGGAGGGCCCGGGGAGCTGTTTTTT. J is TRBJ2-2 and V is TRBV28, with TRBD2 identical over 12 bases. The CDR3 sequence is 17 residues long. From germline, CDR1 is MDHEN and CDR2 SYDVKM. V shed 0 bases and J 6 bases; nucleotides not matched to a gene: 5.

The genes are TRBV2 and TRBJ1-4; 8 positions agree with TRBD1. This CDR3 region has 12 residues. Looked up from germline, CDR1 is SNHLY and CDR2 is FYNNEI. Trimming removed 6 bases from V and 10 bases from J; junction bases left unmatched: 4. CDR3 nucleotide sequence: TGTGCCAGCAGCACCGGGACAGGAAAACTGTTTTTT. It yields the protein CASSTGTGKLFF.

The chain combines TRBV6-5 with TRBJ2-2; D may be TRBD1 (6 bases). V gave up 8 bases and J gave up 0 bases, with 7 bases separating them. This CDR3 is built from 13 residues. The V gene's germline CDR1 is MNHEY and CDR2 SVGAGI. The CDR3, as DNA: TGTGCCAGCCGACAGGCGAACACCGGGGAGCTGTTTTTT. Its translation is CASRQANTGELFF.

The CDR3 DNA reads as TGTGCCAGCAGTCTTCTCCTTGGAAGGGGGCGCGTCTACGAGCAGTACTTC. It codes for CASSLLLGRGRVYEQYF. This chain uses TRBV3-1 (or the pseudogene TRBV3-2) with TRBJ2-7; 7 nucleotides match TRBD1. Unmatched junction bases numbered 17, after V lost 6 bases and J lost 3 bases. The CDR3 contains 17 residues. CDR1 and CDR2 from the germline V gene are LGHDT and YNNKEL (reference sequence).

J is TRBJ2-5 and V is TRBV6-2 or TRBV6-3; 8 bases fit TRBD2. Per germline, CDR1 MNHEY and CDR2 SVGEGT. The V and J ends lost 2 bases and 7 bases, in that order; junction bases with no gene match: 15. The CDR3 loop spans 17 amino acids. In DNA form, the CDR3 reads TGTGCCAGCAGTTACACCAGACCCAGCGGGAGTCTGGTGACCCAGTACTTC. Translated, it gives CASSYTRPSGSLVTQYF.

The rearrangement links TRBV2 to TRBJ2-1; the match to TRBD2 covers 9 bases. The CDR3 sequence is 14 residues long. With V trimmed by 4 bases and J by 9 bases, 7 bases remained unmatched. Germline CDR1 reads SNHLY; CDR2 reads FYNNEI. The CDR3 nucleotides read TGTGCCAGCAGTGCGGCTAGCGGGAAGCGTGAGCAGTTCTTC. It specifies CASSAASGKREQFF. The full variable domain, in which reference TRBV2 and TRBJ2-1 provide the parts outside the CDR3, is EPEVTQTPSHQVTQMGQEVILRCVPISNHLYFYWYRQILGQKVEFLVSFYNNEISEKSEIFDDQFSVERPDGSNFTLKIRSTKLEDSAMYFCASSAASGKREQFFGPGTRLTVL.

CDR3 nucleotides: TGTGCCAGTAGTCCCCGGAAGGGGGCTGGAGAGACCCAGTACTTC. This encodes CASSPRKGAGETQYF. The chain links TRBV19 to TRBJ2-5; 7 bases fit TRBD1. V shed 5 bases and J 4 bases; nucleotides not matched to a gene: 10. This CDR3 is 15 amino acids long. Germline values: CDR1 LNHDA, CDR2 SQIVND (reference sequence).

The genes are TRBV19 and TRBJ1-1, with D unresolved. The V and J ends lost 4 bases and 0 bases respectively, with 6 bases between them. The V gene's germline CDR1 is LNHDA and CDR2 SQIVND (reference sequence). The CDR3 is made up of 13 amino acids. The CDR3 loop reads CASSTFVNTEAFF. The DNA for the CDR3 is TGTGCCAGTAGTACCTTTGTGAACACTGAAGCTTTCTTT.

V gene TRBV27 combines with J gene TRBJ2-2; 13 bases line up with TRBD2. The germline CDR1 and CDR2 sequences are MNHEY and SMNVEV (reference sequence). V was clipped by 2 bases and J by 7 bases; unmatched bases: 4. This CDR3 region has 16 residues. The CDR3 DNA is TGTGCCAGCAGTTTAGTACTAGCGGGAGGGGTCGGGGAGCTGTTTTTT. Translated, it gives CASSLVLAGGVGELFF.

This clone appeared a single time. The gene calls are TRBV7-2 and TRBJ2-7; weak D call: TRBD1 (5 bases). With 4 bases removed from V and 2 bases from J, the gap between germline ends came to 9 bases. This CDR3 region has 13 residues. Germline values: CDR1 SGHTA, CDR2 FQGNSA. CDR3 sequence (DNA): TGTGCCAGCAGCTCCCAGGGTGCCTACGAGCAGTACTTC. This translates into CASSSQGAYEQYF.

The J gene is TRBJ2-4, the V gene TRBV15, with D possibly being TRBD1 (6 bases). Germline-derived CDR1 and CDR2 are LNHNV and YYDKDF (reference sequence). CDR3 length: 16 amino acids. V was clipped by 1 base and J by 0 bases, with 10 bases between them. The CDR3 DNA sequence: TGTGCCACCAGCAGAGGGGGGCAGGTAGCCAAAAACATTCAGTACTTC. Its protein product is CATSRGGQVAKNIQYF. Drawing the rest from reference TRBV15 and TRBJ2-4, the complete variable domain is DAMVIQNPRYQVTQFGKPVTLSCSQTLNHNVMYWYQQKSSQAPKLLFHYYDKDFNNEADTPDNFQSRRPNTSFCFLDIRSPGLGDTAMYLCATSRGGQVAKNIQYFGAGTRLSVL.

The J gene is TRBJ2-7, the V gene TRBV19, with TRBD2 matching 7 bases. Unmatched junction bases numbered 9, after V lost 5 bases and J lost 2 bases. There are 15 residues in the CDR3. In germline, CDR1 is LNHDA, CDR2 SQIVND (reference sequence). The CDR3 nucleotides read TGTGCCAGTAGTCCATGGGCTAGCGGCACCTACGAGCAGTACTTC. It is translated as CASSPWASGTYEQYF.

J is TRBJ1-2 and V is TRBV27, with TRBD1 identical over 10 bases. Germline CDR1 is MNHEY and CDR2 is SMNVEV (reference sequence). This CDR3 is 11 amino acids long. V trimming: 8 bases; J trimming: 7 bases; junction bases outside the gene matches: 1. This CDR3 is CASGQGVGYTF. The CDR3 bases are TGTGCCAGCGGACAGGGGGTTGGCTACACCTTC.

The chain uses TRBV18 and TRBJ2-3, with 8 bases that match TRBD2. After removal of 3 bases from V and 0 bases from J, the junction contained 5 bases not matched to a gene. Per the germline V gene, CDR1 is KGHSH and CDR2 is LQKENI. The CDR3 contains 16 residues. CDR3 in amino acids: CASSPQRGTSTDTQYF. DNA of the CDR3: TGTGCCAGCTCACCCCAGCGGGGGACTAGCACAGATACGCAGTATTTT.